These 25 T cell receptor beta chains share one sample of origin, sequenced in a study of Ad26.COV2.S vaccination and SARS-CoV-2 variants. Specified treatment: some 20 received Ad26.COV2.S at low or high dose, single or two shots; about 5 received placebo; per-sample allocation not given. Each sample was drawn 63 days after the first injection (of vaccine or placebo). Assay used: immunoSEQ multiplex PCR; TCRdb lists only in-frame clones, some missing. The sample contains approximately 360,000 clones, about four fifths of which appear only once. The sample was peripheral blood, taken in a trial of Ad26.COV2.S vaccine versus placebo. The receptor source for this set is a person between 18 and 59 years old who received the Ad26.COV2.S COVID-19 vaccine or a placebo.

This clone has a handful of counts. The gene calls are TRBV30 and TRBJ1-6, with D perhaps matching TRBD1 (5 bases). The CDR3 runs 15 residues. Germline CDR1 reads GTSNPN; CDR2 reads SVGIG (reference sequence). V shed 4 bases and J shed 4 bases, with 14 bases lying between them. The CDR3, as DNA: TGTGCCTGGATGGCGGAGGGACTATATAATTCACCCCTCCACTTT. Translation gives CAWMAEGLYNSPLHF.

The chain couples TRBV27 to TRBJ1-6; TRBD1 is a possible D gene (5 bases). The V end was cut by 2 bases, the J end by 10 bases, with 9 bases between. The CDR3 runs to 13 residues. Germline CDR1 and CDR2: MNHEY and SMNVEV (reference sequence). The CDR3 nucleotides are TGTGCCAGCAGTTTAGTTGGGGGGTCACCCCTCCACTTT. This codes for CASSLVGGSPLHF.

V and J are TRBV13 and TRBJ2-6, with D unclear. With 5 bases removed from V and 4 bases from J, the gap between germline ends came to 9 bases. Germline V gives CDR1 PRHDT, CDR2 FYEKMQ (reference sequence). The CDR3 is made up of 14 amino acids. This CDR3 reads CASSPRGGANVLTF. The DNA of the CDR3 is TGTGCCAGCAGCCCAAGAGGAGGGGCCAACGTCCTGACTTTC. The whole variable domain, filled in from reference TRBV13 and TRBJ2-6, reads AAGVIQSPRHLIKEKRETATLKCYPIPRHDTVYWYQQGPGQDPQFLISFYEKMQSDKGSIPDRFSAQQFSDYHSELNMSSLELGDSALYFCASSPRGGANVLTFGAGSRLTVL.

This clone was seen a few times. V gene TRBV5-8 combines with J gene TRBJ1-6; 9 positions agree with TRBD1. CDR3 length equals 14 residues. V was pared by 4 bases and J by 8 bases, with 4 bases of the junction left unmatched. CDR1 and CDR2 from the germline V gene are SGHTS and YDEGEE. The CDR3 loop reads CASSLRQGDSPLHF. The CDR3 region has the DNA TGTGCCAGCAGCCTCCGACAGGGGGATTCACCCCTCCACTTT.

This chain connects TRBV11-2 to TRBJ1-5, with 7 positions matching TRBD1. Germline V CDR1 and CDR2: SGHAT, FQNNGV. The trim removed 5 bases at V and 3 bases at J, leaving 4 bases unmatched. The CDR3 runs 14 residues. CDR3 region: CASSPTGINQPQHF. For the CDR3, the DNA is TGTGCCAGCAGCCCGACAGGGATCAATCAGCCCCAGCATTTT.

The chain uses TRBV19 and TRBJ2-4; no definite D call. CDR1 and CDR2 (germline): LNHDA, SQIVND (reference sequence). The CDR3 consists of 13 residues. Trimming left V 8 bases short and J 0 bases short, with 8 bases between. The CDR3 coding sequence is TGTGCCAGTTATTGGAGAGCCAAAAACATTCAGTACTTC. This codes for CASYWRAKNIQYF.

This chain links TRBV11-1 with TRBJ1-6; TRBD1 matches 7 bases. V dropped 7 bases and J dropped 7; count of bases not matched to a gene: 4. The germline gives CDR1 SGHAT, CDR2 FQDESV (reference sequence). The CDR3 runs 13 residues. This CDR3 is CASMTGRNSPLHF. In DNA form, the CDR3 reads TGTGCCAGCATGACAGGGAGAAATTCACCCCTCCACTTT.

V and J are TRBV24-1 and TRBJ1-2; D gene ambiguous. The V and J ends lost 3 bases and 7 bases respectively, with 14 bases between them. From germline, CDR1 is KGHDR and CDR2 SFDVKD. There are 14 residues in the CDR3. The CDR3 DNA reads TGTGCCACCAGTGATGGGCCGACGTGGAGTGGCTACACCTTC. Its protein is CATSDGPTWSGYTF.

The chain uses TRBV7-9 and TRBJ2-1, with D possibly being TRBD1 (5 bases). The germline V gene encodes CDR1 SEHNR and CDR2 FQNEAQ (reference sequence). Trimming left V 3 bases short and J 9 bases short, with 9 bases between. The CDR3 extends over 12 amino acids. The chain's CDR3 is CASSFTQGEQFF. For the CDR3, the DNA is TGTGCCAGCAGCTTCACCCAGGGTGAGCAGTTCTTC.

This clone was observed a few times. The same CDR3 arises from other DNA sequences in this sample as well. The CDR3 nucleotides read TGTGCCAGCTCACCTGGACAGGGCCATCAGCCCCAGCATTTT. Its protein is CASSPGQGHQPQHF. This chain links TRBV18 with TRBJ1-5, with TRBD1 matching over 8 bases. Trimming removed 3 bases from V and 5 bases from J; junction bases left unmatched: 3. The CDR3 runs to 14 residues. CDR1 is KGHSH, CDR2 LQKENI, per germline.

V usage is TRBV6-5 and J usage is TRBJ2-7; D might be TRBD1 (6 bases). CDR1 MNHEY and CDR2 SVGAGI come from the germline V gene. V dropped 5 bases and J dropped 5 bases, with 19 bases sitting between them. There are 15 residues in the CDR3. CDR3 bases: TGTGCCAGCAGTCGCTTTCGACAGGTGGAAAACGAGCAGTACTTC. Translated, it gives CASSRFRQVENEQYF.

This chain links TRBV29-1 with TRBJ2-7; weak D call: TRBD1 (5 bases). This CDR3 comprises 13 residues. Per germline, CDR1 SQVTM and CDR2 ANQGSEA. The V end was cut by 5 bases, the J end by 1 base, with 12 bases between. CDR3 DNA sequence: TGCAGCGTTATACAGGCTTTTTCCTACGAGCAGTACTTC. The encoded protein is CSVIQAFSYEQYF.

J is TRBJ2-1 and V is TRBV24-1; D tentatively fits TRBD1 or TRBD2 (5 bases each). CDR3 length: 16 residues. Trimming removed 3 bases from V and 8 bases from J, with 19 bases in between. Per germline, CDR1 KGHDR and CDR2 SFDVKD. CDR3 loop: CATSDPSRRAADEQFF. In DNA, the CDR3 is TGTGCCACCAGTGATCCTAGCCGCAGGGCCGCCGATGAGCAGTTCTTC.

The V and J genes are TRBV7-2 and TRBJ1-2; a possible D gene is TRBD1 (5 bases). Germline assignment: CDR1 SGHTA and CDR2 FQGNSA. The CDR3 loop spans 14 amino acids. The V end lost 1 base, the J end lost 2 bases, and 8 bases lay between the germline ends. The CDR3 loop reads CASSLGHRNYGYTF. CDR3 DNA sequence: TGTGCCAGCAGCTTAGGCCACAGGAACTATGGCTACACCTTC.

The chain combines TRBV21-1 with TRBJ1-2; the D call in the table, TRBD1, was not verified against the DNA. TRBV21-1 is designated a pseudogene. The CDR3 spans 13 residues. The CDR3, as DNA: TGTGCCAGCAGCAAAGCGGTCAGGGGTGGCTACACCTTC. Its translation is CASSKAVRGGYTF.

The chain joins TRBV12-3 or TRBV12-4 to TRBJ2-5, with D possibly TRBD2 on 5 matching bases. The CDR3 has 13 amino acids. V was cut by 8 bases and J by 1 base, with 11 bases left in between. In DNA form, the CDR3 reads TGTGCCAGCCGGGGTCAACCCCAAGAGACCCAGTACTTC. It yields the protein CASRGQPQETQYF.

This clone appeared a few times. The gene calls are TRBV7-2 and TRBJ2-7; 7 bases fit TRBD2. The CDR3 length is 17 residues. The J segment lost 0 bases and the V segment lost 3 bases, leaving 11 bases of the junction unmatched. CDR1 is SGHTA and CDR2 is FQGNSA in the germline V gene. The CDR3 DNA reads as TGTGCCAGCAGCTTGGGGCTAGCGGTGCTGAGCTCCTACGAGCAGTACTTC. Amino acid sequence: CASSLGLAVLSSYEQYF.

This clone was observed once. The genes are TRBV25-1 and TRBJ1-1; D is uncertain. In germline, CDR1 is MGHDK, CDR2 SYGVNS. The CDR3 loop spans 13 amino acids. Trimming cost V 4 bases and J 3 bases, with 9 bases left between them. CDR3 in DNA: TGTGCCAGCAGTGCCGCGGATGACACTGAAGCTTTCTTT. Translated, it gives CASSAADDTEAFF. Drawing the rest from reference TRBV25-1 and TRBJ1-1, the complete variable domain is EADIYQTPRYLVIGTGKKITLECSQTMGHDKMYWYQQDPGMELHLIHYSYGVNSTEKGDLSSESTVSRIRTEHFPLTLESARPSHTSQYLCASSAADDTEAFFGQGTRLTVV.

V and J are TRBV19 and TRBJ2-7; TRBD2 matches at 8 bases. CDR1 and CDR2 (germline): LNHDA, SQIVND (reference sequence). J gave up 5 bases and V 6 bases, and 9 bases lay outside the gene matches. There are 14 residues in the CDR3. As DNA, the CDR3 is TGTGCCAGTAGGACGACTAGCGTACCCGACGAGCAGTACTTC. It specifies CASRTTSVPDEQYF. Complete variable domain (other parts from reference TRBV19 and TRBJ2-7): DGGITQSPKYLFRKEGQNVTLSCEQNLNHDAMYWYRQDPGQGLRLIYYSQIVNDFQKGDIAEGYSVSREKKESFPLTVTSAQKNPTAFYLCASRTTSVPDEQYFGPGTRLTVT.

This clone was seen once. V gene TRBV9 combines with J gene TRBJ1-2; TRBD1 aligns across 7 bases. Trimming removed 0 bases from V and 4 bases from J; junction bases left unmatched: 9. The germline V gene has CDR1 SGDLS and CDR2 YYNGEE. CDR3 size: 16 residues. CDR3 residues: CASSVDPLRGGYGYTF. CDR3 nucleotide sequence: TGTGCCAGCAGCGTAGACCCCCTCAGGGGGGGCTATGGCTACACCTTC.

This rearrangement joins TRBV30 to TRBJ2-7; 7 bases agree with TRBD2. V gave up 2 bases and J gave up 4 bases; unmatched junction bases: 11. This CDR3 has 15 residues. Germline V CDR1 and CDR2: GTSNPN, SVGIG (reference sequence). CDR3 residues: CAWSLLRGRAYEQYF. CDR3 coding DNA: TGTGCCTGGAGTCTTCTTCGCGGGAGAGCGTACGAGCAGTACTTC. Drawing the rest from reference TRBV30 and TRBJ2-7, the complete variable domain is SQTIHQWPATLVQPVGSPLSLECTVEGTSNPNLYWYRQAAGRGLQLLFYSVGIGQISSEVPQNLSASRPQDRQFILSSKKLLLSDSGFYLCAWSLLRGRAYEQYFGPGTRLTVT.

The chain uses TRBV29-1 and TRBJ2-1; 7 bases match TRBD1. V trimming: 4 bases; J trimming: 1 base; junction bases outside the gene matches: 10. The CDR3 spans 16 residues. Germline V gene lookup returns CDR1 SQVTM and CDR2 ANQGSEA. CDR3 nucleotides: TGCAGCGTTGCCAACCGGGACAGACAATCCTACAATGAGCAGTTCTTC. It specifies CSVANRDRQSYNEQFF.

The chain recombines TRBV13 with TRBJ1-4; D is possibly TRBD1 (6 bases). The CDR3 extends over 14 amino acids. V shed 0 bases and J shed 8 bases, with 10 bases lying between them. The germline V gene has CDR1 PRHDT and CDR2 FYEKMQ (reference sequence). CDR3 sequence reads: CASSLGQGYEKLFF. CDR3 coding DNA: TGTGCCAGCAGCTTAGGCCAGGGGTACGAAAAACTGTTTTTT. The variable domain in full, completed from reference TRBV13 and TRBJ1-4, reads AAGVIQSPRHLIKEKRETATLKCYPIPRHDTVYWYQQGPGQDPQFLISFYEKMQSDKGSIPDRFSAQQFSDYHSELNMSSLELGDSALYFCASSLGQGYEKLFFGSGTQLSVL.

This chain connects TRBV9 to TRBJ1-2; no clear D gene. Trimming shortened V by 6 bases and J by 8 bases, and 5 bases separated the two germline ends. Germline V CDR1 and CDR2: SGDLS, YYNGEE. The CDR3 spans 9 residues. The CDR3: CASKTGYTF. In DNA form, the CDR3 reads TGTGCCAGCAAAACCGGCTACACCTTC.

The chain joins TRBV10-2 to TRBJ2-6, with D perhaps matching TRBD2 (7 bases). Germline CDR1 WSHSY, CDR2 SAAADI. This CDR3 region has 22 residues. Trimming removed 10 bases at V and 0 bases at J, with 34 bases between. CDR3 nucleotide sequence: TGCGCCATCAATCCTCTGGGGGGGGCGCGGGCTGTTCCCCACTCTGGGGCCAACGTCCTGACTTTC. Its translation is CAINPLGGARAVPHSGANVLTF.